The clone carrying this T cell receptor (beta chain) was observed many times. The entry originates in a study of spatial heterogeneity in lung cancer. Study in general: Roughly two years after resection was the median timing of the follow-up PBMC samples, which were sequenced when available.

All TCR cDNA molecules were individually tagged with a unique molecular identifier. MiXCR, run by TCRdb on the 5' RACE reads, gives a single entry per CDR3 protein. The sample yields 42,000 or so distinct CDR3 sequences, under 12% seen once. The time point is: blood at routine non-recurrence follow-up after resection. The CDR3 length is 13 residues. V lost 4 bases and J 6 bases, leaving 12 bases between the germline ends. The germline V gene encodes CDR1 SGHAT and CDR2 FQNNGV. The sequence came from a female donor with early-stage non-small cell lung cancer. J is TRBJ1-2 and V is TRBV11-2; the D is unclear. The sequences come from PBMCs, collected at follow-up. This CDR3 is CASSSGRRNGYTF. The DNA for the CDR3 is TGTGCCAGCAGCTCCGGGCGGCGGAATGGCTACACCTTC.